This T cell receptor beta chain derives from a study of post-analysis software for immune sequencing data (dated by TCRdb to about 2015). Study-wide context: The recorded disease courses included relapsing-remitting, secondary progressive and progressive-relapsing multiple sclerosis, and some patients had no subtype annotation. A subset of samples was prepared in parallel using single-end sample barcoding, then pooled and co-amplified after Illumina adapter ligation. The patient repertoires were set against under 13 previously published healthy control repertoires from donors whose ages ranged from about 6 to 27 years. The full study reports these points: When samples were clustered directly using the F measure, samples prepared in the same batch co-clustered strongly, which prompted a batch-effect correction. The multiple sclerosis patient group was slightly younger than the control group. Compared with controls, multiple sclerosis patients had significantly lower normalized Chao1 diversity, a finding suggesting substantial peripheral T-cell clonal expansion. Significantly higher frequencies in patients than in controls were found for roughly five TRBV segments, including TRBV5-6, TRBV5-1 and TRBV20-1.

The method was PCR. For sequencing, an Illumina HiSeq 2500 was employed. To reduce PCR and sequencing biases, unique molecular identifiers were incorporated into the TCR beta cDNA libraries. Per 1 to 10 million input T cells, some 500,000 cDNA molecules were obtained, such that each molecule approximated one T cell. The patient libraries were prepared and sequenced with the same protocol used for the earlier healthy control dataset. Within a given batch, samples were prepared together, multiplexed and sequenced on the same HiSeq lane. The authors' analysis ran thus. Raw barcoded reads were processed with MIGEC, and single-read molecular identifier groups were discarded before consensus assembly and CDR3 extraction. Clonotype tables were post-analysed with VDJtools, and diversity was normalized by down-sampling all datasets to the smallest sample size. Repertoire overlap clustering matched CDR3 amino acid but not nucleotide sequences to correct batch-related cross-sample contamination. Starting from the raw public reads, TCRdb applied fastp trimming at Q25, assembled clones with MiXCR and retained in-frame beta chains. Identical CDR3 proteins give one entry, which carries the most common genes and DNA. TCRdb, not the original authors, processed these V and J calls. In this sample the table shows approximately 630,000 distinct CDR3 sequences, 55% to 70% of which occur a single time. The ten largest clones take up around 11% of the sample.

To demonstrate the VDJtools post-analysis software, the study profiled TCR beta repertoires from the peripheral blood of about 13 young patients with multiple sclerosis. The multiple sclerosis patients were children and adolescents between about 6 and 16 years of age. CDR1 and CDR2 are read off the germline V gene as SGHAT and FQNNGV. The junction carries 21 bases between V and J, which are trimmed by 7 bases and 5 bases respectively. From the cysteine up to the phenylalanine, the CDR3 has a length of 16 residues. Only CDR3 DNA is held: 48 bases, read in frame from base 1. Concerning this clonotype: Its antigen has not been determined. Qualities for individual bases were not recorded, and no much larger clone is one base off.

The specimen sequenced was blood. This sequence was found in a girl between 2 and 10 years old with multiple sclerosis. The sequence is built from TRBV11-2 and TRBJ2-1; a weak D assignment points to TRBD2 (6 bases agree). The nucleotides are TGTGCCAGCACGCCCGAACACTCGGGAGACCACAATGAGCAGTTCTTC. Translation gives CASTPEHSGDHNEQFF.